This T cell receptor (beta chain) was retrieved from a study of beta chain features in type 1 diabetes. Study-level findings and limits: Patients with Type 1 diabetes showed moderately but significantly shorter TCRB CDR3s in all four CD4+ subsets.

Regarding this clone: Antigen specificity is unknown.

The authors reverse transcribed all of the isolated RNA, so sequencing captured expressed TCRB transcripts. About 3.57 million reads per sample were averaged for naive, central memory and regulatory samples. TCRdb's copy holds only in-frame clones and misses some; the assay was immunoSEQ multiplex PCR. The data show 95,000 to 150,000 clones, 17% seen once. It was via CD45RO/CCR7/CD25/CD127/CD95/CD27 that CD4+ naive, central memory, regulatory and stem cell-like memory cells were sorted. CDR3 length equals 15 residues. The junction had 13 bases not matched to a gene; V was cut back by 4 bases and J by 8 bases. Germline V gene sequence: CDR1 SGHRS, CDR2 YFSETQ.

The chain combines TRBV5-1 with TRBJ1-2; 8 bases match TRBD1. The material sequenced was central memory CD4+ T cells from blood. This TCR was recovered from a man younger than 35 with type 1 diabetes. DNA of the CDR3: TGCGCCAGCAGCCTCGCCCTCGGGACAGGAGGCGGCTACACCTTC. Translation gives CASSLALGTGGGYTF.